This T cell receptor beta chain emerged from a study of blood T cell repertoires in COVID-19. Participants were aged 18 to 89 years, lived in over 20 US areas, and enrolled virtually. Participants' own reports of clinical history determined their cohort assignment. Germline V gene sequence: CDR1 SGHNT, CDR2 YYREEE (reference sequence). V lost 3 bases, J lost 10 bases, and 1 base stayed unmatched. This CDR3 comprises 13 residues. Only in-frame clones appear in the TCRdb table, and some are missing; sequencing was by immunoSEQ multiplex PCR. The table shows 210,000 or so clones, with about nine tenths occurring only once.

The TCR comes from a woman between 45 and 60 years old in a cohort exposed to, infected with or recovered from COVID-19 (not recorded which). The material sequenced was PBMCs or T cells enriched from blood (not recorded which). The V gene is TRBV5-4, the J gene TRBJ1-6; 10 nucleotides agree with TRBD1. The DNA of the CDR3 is TGTGCCAGCAGCTCGGGACAGGGGTCACCCCTCCACTTT. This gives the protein CASSSGQGSPLHF.